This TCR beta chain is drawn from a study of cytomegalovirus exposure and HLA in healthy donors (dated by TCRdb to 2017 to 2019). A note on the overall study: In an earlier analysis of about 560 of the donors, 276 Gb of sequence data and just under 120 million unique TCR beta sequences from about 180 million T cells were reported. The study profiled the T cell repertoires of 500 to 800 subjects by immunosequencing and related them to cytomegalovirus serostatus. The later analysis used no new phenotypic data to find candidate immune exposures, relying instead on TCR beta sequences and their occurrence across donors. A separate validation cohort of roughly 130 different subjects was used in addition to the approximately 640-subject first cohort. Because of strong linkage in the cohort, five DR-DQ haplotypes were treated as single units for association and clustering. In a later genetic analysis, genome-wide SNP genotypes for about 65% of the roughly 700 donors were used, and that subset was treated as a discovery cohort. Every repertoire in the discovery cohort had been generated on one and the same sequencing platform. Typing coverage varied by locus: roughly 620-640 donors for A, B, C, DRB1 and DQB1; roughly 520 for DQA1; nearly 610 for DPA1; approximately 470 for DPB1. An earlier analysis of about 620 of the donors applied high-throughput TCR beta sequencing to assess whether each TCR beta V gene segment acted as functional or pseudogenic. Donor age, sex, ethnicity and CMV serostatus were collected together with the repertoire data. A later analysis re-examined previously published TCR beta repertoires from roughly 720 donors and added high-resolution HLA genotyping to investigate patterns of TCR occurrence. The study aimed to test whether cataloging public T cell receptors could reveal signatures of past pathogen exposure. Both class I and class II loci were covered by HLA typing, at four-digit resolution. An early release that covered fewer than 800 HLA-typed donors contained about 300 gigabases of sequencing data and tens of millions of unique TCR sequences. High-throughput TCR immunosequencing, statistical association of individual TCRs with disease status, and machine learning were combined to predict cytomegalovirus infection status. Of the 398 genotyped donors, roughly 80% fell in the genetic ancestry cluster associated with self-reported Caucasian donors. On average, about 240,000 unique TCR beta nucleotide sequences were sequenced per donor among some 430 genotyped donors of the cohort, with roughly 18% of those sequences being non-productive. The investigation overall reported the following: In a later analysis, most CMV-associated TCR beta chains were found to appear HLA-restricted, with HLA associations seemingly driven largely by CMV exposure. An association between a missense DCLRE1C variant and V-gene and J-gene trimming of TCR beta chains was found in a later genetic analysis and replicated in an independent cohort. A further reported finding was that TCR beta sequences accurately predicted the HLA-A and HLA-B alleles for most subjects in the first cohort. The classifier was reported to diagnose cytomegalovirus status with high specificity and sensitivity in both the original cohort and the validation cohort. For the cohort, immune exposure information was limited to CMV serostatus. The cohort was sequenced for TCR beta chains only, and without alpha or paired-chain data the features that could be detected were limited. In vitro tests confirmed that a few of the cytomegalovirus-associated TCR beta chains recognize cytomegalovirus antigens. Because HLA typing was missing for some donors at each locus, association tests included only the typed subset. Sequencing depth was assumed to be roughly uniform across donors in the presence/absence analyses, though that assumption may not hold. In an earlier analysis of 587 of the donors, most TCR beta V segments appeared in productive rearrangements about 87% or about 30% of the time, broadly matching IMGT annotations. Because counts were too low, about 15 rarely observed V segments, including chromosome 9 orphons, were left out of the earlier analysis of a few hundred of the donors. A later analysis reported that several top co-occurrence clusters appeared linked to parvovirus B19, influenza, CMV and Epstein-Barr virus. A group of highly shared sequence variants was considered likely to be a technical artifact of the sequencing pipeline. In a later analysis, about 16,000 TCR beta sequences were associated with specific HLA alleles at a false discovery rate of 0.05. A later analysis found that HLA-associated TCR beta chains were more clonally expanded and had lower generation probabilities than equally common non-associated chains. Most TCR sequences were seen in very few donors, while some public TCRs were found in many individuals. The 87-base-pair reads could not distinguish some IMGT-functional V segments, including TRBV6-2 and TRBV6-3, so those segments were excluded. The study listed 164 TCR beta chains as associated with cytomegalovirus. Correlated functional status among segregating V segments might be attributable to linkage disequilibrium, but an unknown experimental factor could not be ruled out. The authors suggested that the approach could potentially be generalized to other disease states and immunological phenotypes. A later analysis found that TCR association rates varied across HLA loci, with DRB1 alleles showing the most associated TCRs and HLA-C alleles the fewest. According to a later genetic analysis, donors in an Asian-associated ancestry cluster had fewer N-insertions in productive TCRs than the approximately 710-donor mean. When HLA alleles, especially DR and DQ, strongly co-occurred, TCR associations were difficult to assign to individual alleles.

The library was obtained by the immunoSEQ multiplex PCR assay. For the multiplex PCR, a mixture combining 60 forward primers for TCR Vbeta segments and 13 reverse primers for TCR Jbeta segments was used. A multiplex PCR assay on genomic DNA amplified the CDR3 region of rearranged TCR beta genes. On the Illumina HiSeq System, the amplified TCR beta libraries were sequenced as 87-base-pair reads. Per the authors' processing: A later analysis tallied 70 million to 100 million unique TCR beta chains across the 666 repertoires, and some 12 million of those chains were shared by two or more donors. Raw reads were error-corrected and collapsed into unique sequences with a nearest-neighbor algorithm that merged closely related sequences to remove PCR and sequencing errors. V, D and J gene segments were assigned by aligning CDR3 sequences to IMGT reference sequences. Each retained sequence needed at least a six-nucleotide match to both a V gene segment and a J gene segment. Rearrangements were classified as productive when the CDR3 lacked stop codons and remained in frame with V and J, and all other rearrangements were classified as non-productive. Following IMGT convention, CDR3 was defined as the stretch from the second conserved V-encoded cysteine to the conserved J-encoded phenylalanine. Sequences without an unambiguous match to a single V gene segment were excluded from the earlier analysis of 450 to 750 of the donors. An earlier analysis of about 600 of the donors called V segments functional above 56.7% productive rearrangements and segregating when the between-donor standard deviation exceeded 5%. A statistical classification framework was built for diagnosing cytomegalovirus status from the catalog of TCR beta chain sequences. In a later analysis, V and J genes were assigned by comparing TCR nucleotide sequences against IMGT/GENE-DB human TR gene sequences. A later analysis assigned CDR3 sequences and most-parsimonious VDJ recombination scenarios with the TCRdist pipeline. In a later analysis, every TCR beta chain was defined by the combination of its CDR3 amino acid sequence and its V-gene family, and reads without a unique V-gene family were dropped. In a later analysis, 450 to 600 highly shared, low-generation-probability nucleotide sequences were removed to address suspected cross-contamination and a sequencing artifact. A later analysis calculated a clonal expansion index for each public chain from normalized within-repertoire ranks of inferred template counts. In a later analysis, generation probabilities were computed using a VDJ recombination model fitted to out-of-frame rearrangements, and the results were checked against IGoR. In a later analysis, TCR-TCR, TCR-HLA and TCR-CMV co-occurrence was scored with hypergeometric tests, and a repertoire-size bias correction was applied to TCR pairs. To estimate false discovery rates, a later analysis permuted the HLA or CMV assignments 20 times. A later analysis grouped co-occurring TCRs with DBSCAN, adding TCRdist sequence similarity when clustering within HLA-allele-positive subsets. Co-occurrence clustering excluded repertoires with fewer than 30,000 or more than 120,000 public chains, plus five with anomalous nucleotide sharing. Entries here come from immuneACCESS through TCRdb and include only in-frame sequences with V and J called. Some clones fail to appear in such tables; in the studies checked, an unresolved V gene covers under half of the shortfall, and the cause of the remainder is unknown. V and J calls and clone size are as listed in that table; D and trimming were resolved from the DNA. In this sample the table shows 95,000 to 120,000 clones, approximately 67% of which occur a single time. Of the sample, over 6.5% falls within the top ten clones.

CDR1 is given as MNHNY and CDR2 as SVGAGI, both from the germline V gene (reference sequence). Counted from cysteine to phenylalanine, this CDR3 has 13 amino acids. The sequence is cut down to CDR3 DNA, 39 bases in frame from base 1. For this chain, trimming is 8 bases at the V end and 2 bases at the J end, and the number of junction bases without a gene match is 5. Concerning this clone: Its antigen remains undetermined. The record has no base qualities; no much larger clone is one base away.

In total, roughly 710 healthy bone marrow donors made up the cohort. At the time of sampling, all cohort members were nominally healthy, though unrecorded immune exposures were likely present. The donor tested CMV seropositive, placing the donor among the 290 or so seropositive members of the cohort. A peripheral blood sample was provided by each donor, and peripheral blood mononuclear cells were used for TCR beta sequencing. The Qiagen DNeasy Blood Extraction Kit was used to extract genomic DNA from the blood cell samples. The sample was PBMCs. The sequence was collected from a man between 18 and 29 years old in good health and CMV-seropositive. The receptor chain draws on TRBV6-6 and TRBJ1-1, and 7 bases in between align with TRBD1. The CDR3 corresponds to CASRDRANTEAFF. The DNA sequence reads TGTGCCAGCCGTGACAGGGCAAACACTGAAGCTTTCTTT.